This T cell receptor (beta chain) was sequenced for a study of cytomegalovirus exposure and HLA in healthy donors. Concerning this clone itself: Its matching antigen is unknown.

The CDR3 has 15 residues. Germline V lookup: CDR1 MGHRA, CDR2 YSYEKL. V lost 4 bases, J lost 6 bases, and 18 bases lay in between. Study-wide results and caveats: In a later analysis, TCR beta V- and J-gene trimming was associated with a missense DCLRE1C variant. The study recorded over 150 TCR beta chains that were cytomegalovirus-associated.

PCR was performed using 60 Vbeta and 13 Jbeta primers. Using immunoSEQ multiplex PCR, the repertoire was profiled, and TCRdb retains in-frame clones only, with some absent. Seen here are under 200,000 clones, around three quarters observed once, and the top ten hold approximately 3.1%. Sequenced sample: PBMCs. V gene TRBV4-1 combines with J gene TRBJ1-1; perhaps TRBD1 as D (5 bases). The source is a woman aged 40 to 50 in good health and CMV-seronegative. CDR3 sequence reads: CASSPPGGAGSEAFF. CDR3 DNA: TGCGCCAGCAGCCCCCCGGGAGGGGCGGGCTCTGAAGCTTTCTTT.